The next 23 T cell receptor beta chains were all read from a single sample in a study of regulatory T cells in long-lasting Graves disease. With iRepertoire HTBI primers and Arm-PCR of CDR3 regions, TCR beta libraries were built. MiXCR was run by TCRdb on the multiplex PCR reads, yielding one entry per CDR3 protein. The sample contains hundreds of thousands of distinct CDR3 sequences, 15% to 20% of which appear only once. Time point reported: newly diagnosed GD, antithyroid drugs for less than 3 months. PBMC RNA served as the TCR library source. The sample was also linked to a second study, of T cells in Graves' hyperthyroidism and ophthalmopathy.

The sample in question was peripheral blood mononuclear cells (PBMCs), obtained at new diagnosis, from a patient treated with antithyroid drugs. Receptor source: a man between 35 and 55 years old with Graves disease.

This clonotype was seen only a few times. At one end, the junction sequence differs from germline, possibly due to a read error. The chain joins TRBV7-2 to TRBJ2-2; 7 bases map to TRBD1. This CDR3 spans 14 amino acids. Per the germline V gene, CDR1 is SGHTA and CDR2 is FQGNSA. CDR3 sequence (DNA): TGTGCCACCAGCCGGGACAGATTTCCCGGGGAGCTGTTTTTT. Protein sequence: CATSRDRFPGELFF.

The J gene is TRBJ2-2, the V gene TRBV27; D uncertain. The V end was cut by 5 bases, the J end by 6 bases, with 7 bases between. The germline CDR1 and CDR2 sequences are MNHEY and SMNVEV (reference sequence). This CDR3 region has 12 residues. In DNA form, the CDR3 reads TGTGCCAGCAGTAAAGCATCCGGGGAGCTGTTTTTT. Its protein product is CASSKASGELFF.

The chain recombines TRBV6-2 or TRBV6-3 with TRBJ2-1; 15 nucleotides line up with TRBD2. The assigned J gene may be wrong: the sequence end matches TRBJ2-5 better. Looked up from germline, CDR1 is MNHEY and CDR2 is SVGEGT. This CDR3 contains 18 residues. As DNA, the CDR3 is TGTGCCAGCAGTAAAGACGGACTAGCGGGGGGGCCGAGGGAGACCCAGTACTTC. It specifies CASSKDGLAGGPRETQYF.

This clonotype was detected many times. V gene TRBV6-2 or TRBV6-3 combines with J gene TRBJ2-1, with 8 bases that match TRBD2. The CDR3 has 16 residues. The ends lost 2 bases at V and 7 bases at J; junction bases unmatched: 10. Germline V gives CDR1 MNHEY, CDR2 SVGEGT. The CDR3 coding sequence is TGTGCCAGCAGTTACAGGGCTAGCGGGTTCGGGAATGAGCAGTTCTTC. Protein: CASSYRASGFGNEQFF.

This clonotype appeared many times. The chain links TRBV27 to TRBJ2-5; D is possibly TRBD2 (7 bases). V lost 3 bases and J 4 bases, leaving 24 bases between the germline ends. The CDR3 length is 18 residues. Germline CDR1 reads MNHEY; CDR2 reads SMNVEV (reference sequence). CDR3 sequence (DNA): TGTGCCAGCAGTTTGTTTTTTGGCGGTGGTAGGGGGGGAGAGACCCAGTACTTC. As protein: CASSLFFGGGRGGETQYF.

The chain couples TRBV9 to TRBJ2-7, with D possibly called TRBD1 or TRBD2 (5 bases each). The CDR3 has 12 residues. CDR1 and CDR2 (germline): SGDLS, YYNGEE. V was cut by 7 bases and J by 8 bases, with 16 bases left in between. As DNA, the CDR3 is TGTGCCAGCCGACTGAGGGGATTCAAGCAGTACTTC. Protein: CASRLRGFKQYF.

This clonotype was counted ten times or more. The rearrangement links TRBV20-1 to TRBJ1-2; D gene uncertain. Looked up from germline, CDR1 is DFQATT and CDR2 is SNEGSKA (reference sequence). Trimming shortened V by 3 bases and J by 7 bases, and 15 bases separated the two germline ends. There are 13 residues in the CDR3. The CDR3 DNA follows: TGCAGTGCTAGTTATGGGGTAGAGCTTGGCTACACCTTC. Translated, it gives CSASYGVELGYTF.

This clonotype was seen a handful of times. V gene TRBV5-5 combines with J gene TRBJ1-2; tentatively, D is TRBD1 (6 bases). V was clipped by 4 bases and J by 6 bases, with 16 bases between them. The CDR3 is made up of 14 amino acids. CDR1 is SGHKS, CDR2 YYEKEE, per germline (reference sequence). DNA of the CDR3: TGTGCCAGCAGCACTGCGACGGGGGCAAATGGCTACACCTTC. It encodes CASSTATGANGYTF.

This chain links TRBV5-6 with TRBJ1-1, with TRBD1 matching over 10 bases. The germline CDR1 and CDR2 sequences are SGHDT and YYEEEE. CDR3 length equals 14 residues. V was pared by 4 bases and J by 4 bases, with 4 bases of the junction left unmatched. Written as DNA, the CDR3 is TGTGCCAGCAGCGGAGACAGGGGGCTCACTGAAGCTTTCTTT. It translates to CASSGDRGLTEAFF.

There are many counts of this clonotype. Here the CDR3 DNA reads TGTGCCAGCAGCTTAGGGCAGGGGTATGGGGATGAGCAGTTCTTC. Amino acids: CASSLGQGYGDEQFF. V gene TRBV11-3 combines with J gene TRBJ2-1; D perhaps matches TRBD1 (6 bases). This CDR3 has 15 amino acids. The germline V gene has CDR1 SGHNT and CDR2 YENEEA. Trimming pared 1 base from V and 8 bases from J, leaving 15 bases between.

This clonotype came up many times. This chain links TRBV6-1 with TRBJ2-1; maybe TRBD2 (7 bases). CDR3 size: 15 residues. The V end was cut by 7 bases, the J end by 3 bases, with 16 bases between. From germline, CDR1 is MNHNS and CDR2 SASEGT. The CDR3 here is CASTQKGGGYNEQFF. The CDR3 DNA follows: TGTGCCAGCACCCAGAAAGGGGGGGGCTACAATGAGCAGTTCTTC.

Details on this clonotype: A far larger clone is one base from this, pointing to a likely read error. The chain combines TRBV12-3 or TRBV12-4 with TRBJ2-4; no firm D call. The DNA end favors TRBJ2-1, so the J call may be wrong. CDR3 length equals 14 residues. CDR3 loop: CASSLGSISYEQFF. The DNA for the CDR3 is TGTGCCAGCAGTTTGGGCAGCATCTCCTACGAGCAGTTCTTC.

This clonotype has just a few counts. The chain recombines TRBV10-3 with TRBJ2-3; 11 bases fit TRBD2. J lost 4 bases, V lost 6 bases, and 9 bases had no gene match. Germline V gene data show CDR1 as ENHRY and CDR2 as SYGVKD. The CDR3 extends over 16 amino acids. Here the CDR3 DNA reads TGTGCCATCAGCGGGACTAGCGGAGGGGGCCCAGATACGCAGTATTTT. It translates to CAISGTSGGGPDTQYF.

J is TRBJ2-2 and V is TRBV10-3, with D unclear. The CDR3 loop spans 11 amino acids. Germline V lookup: CDR1 ENHRY, CDR2 SYGVKD. With 4 bases removed from V and 7 bases from J, the gap between germline ends came to 4 bases. CDR3 sequence reads: CAISGVGELFF. Here the CDR3 DNA reads TGTGCCATCAGTGGTGTCGGGGAGCTGTTTTTT.

This clonotype was picked up many times. The chain links TRBV7-9 to TRBJ2-3, with 7 bases aligning to TRBD2. The CDR3 is 15 residues long. After removal of 5 bases from V and 3 bases from J, the junction contained 8 bases not matched to a gene. Germline assignment: CDR1 SEHNR and CDR2 FQNEAQ (reference sequence). Here the CDR3 reads CASSPEAGWTDTQYF. CDR3 bases: TGTGCCAGCAGCCCAGAAGCGGGATGGACAGATACGCAGTATTTT.

This clonotype occurred a few times. This chain links TRBV5-1 with TRBJ2-5; D tentatively fits TRBD1 or TRBD2 (5 bases each). The CDR3 runs 14 residues. Germline CDR1 SGHRS, CDR2 YFSETQ. Deletions cut 5 bases from V and 5 bases from J, with 16 bases between. The CDR3 region is CASRSGAERETQYF. Here the CDR3 DNA reads TGCGCCAGCAGGTCCGGGGCCGAAAGGGAGACCCAGTACTTC.

In its sample, this clonotype was seen many times. The chain employs TRBV7-8 and TRBJ1-5; D possibly corresponds to TRBD1 (6 bases). This CDR3 spans 15 amino acids. V lost 5 bases, J lost 2 bases, and 13 bases lay in between. In germline, CDR1 is SGHVS, CDR2 FQNEAQ. The CDR3 region has the DNA TGTGCCAGCAGCCCCCGAGGGGGTGGCAATCAGCCCCAGCATTTT. It specifies CASSPRGGGNQPQHF.

This clonotype was counted at least ten times. J is TRBJ1-1 and V is TRBV10-1; no reliable D call. This CDR3 has 15 residues. Deletions cut 0 bases from V and 0 bases from J, with 8 bases between. Germline loops: CDR1 WNHNN, CDR2 SYGVQD (reference sequence). The CDR3, as DNA: TGCGCCAGCAGTGAGTCGGGAGAGTTGAACACTGAAGCTTTCTTT. Its translation: CASSESGELNTEAFF.

The rearrangement links TRBV30 to TRBJ2-5, with 7 bases fitting TRBD2. Germline CDR1 and CDR2: GTSNPN and SVGIG (reference sequence). Trimming cost V 5 bases and J 0 bases; bases outside gene matches: 6. The CDR3 has 14 amino acids. As DNA, the CDR3 is TGTGCCTGGGTGCGGGGGACGTACCAAGAGACCCAGTACTTC. Encoded protein: CAWVRGTYQETQYF.

This clonotype was seen many times. This chain joins TRBV28 and TRBJ2-5, with D possibly being TRBD1 (5 bases). This CDR3 is built from 15 residues. Trimming cost V 4 bases and J 5 bases, with 17 bases left between them. Germline CDR1 and CDR2: MDHEN and SYDVKM. Here the CDR3 DNA reads TGTGCCAGCAGTTCCTTGGGGCCAGGCCGGGAGACCCAGTACTTC. Its protein product is CASSSLGPGRETQYF.

The rearrangement joins TRBV7-8 to TRBJ2-5, with D possibly called TRBD1 or TRBD2 (7 bases each). Germline lookup yields CDR1 SGHVS and CDR2 FQNEAQ. V was pared by 2 bases and J by 0 bases, with 16 bases between. The CDR3 consists of 17 residues. The DNA for the CDR3 is TGTGCCAGCAGCTTATCTTTGACAGGGACTAACCAAGAGACCCAGTACTTC. Translated, it gives CASSLSLTGTNQETQYF.

In its sample, this clonotype was seen many times. CDR3 residues: CASNEGGGNQPQHF. CDR3 coding DNA: TGTGCCAGCAATGAGGGGGGAGGCAATCAGCCCCAGCATTTT. The chain joins TRBV2 to TRBJ1-5; perhaps TRBD1 as D (6 bases). Germline lookup yields CDR1 SNHLY and CDR2 FYNNEI. V gave up 7 bases and J gave up 2 bases, with 12 bases separating them. The length of the CDR3 is 14 residues.

This clonotype has more than one count but fewer than ten. V usage is TRBV6-1 and J usage is TRBJ2-7; the D is unclear. CDR3 length: 12 residues. V was pared by 3 bases and J by 10 bases, with 13 bases between. Germline lookup yields CDR1 MNHNS and CDR2 SASEGT. As DNA, the CDR3 is TGTGCCAGCAGTGAGGGCCGGTCAGGACAGTACTTC. The encoded protein is CASSEGRSGQYF.